Listed here is a single TCR beta chain. Enrolment of Seattle patients took place during active infection, and they were followed longitudinally. This sample stems from a study of blood T cell repertoires in COVID-19. Turning to the study itself: Both acute and convalescent COVID-19 samples were obtained from the United States, Italy and Spain. The cDNA or gDNA used as material had been derived from T cells, B-cell-depleted T cells, or PBMCs.

Methods used by the authors: From reference gene primer amplification, estimates of nucleated cell counts were derived. Assay used: immunoSEQ multiplex PCR; TCRdb lists only in-frame clones, some missing. V and J calls and clone size are those listed in that table; D and trimming were worked out from the DNA. This table has approximately 290,000 clones, nearly 90% appearing once. This receptor was obtained from a woman in her thirties with COVID-19, enrolled during active disease. The sequenced sample was peripheral blood.

The CDR3 region is CASSEVQGGDTEAFF. DNA for the CDR3: TGTGCCAGCAGTGAAGTTCAAGGGGGGGACACTGAAGCTTTCTTT. The chain uses TRBV6-1 and TRBJ1-1, with D possibly matching TRBD1 (6 bases). Trimming pared 1 base from V and 3 bases from J, leaving 12 bases between. Germline loops: CDR1 MNHNS, CDR2 SASEGT. This CDR3 has 15 amino acids.